This T cell receptor beta chain was identified during a study of blood T cell repertoires in COVID-19. Turning to the study itself: Acute-phase and convalescent COVID-19 samples originated in the United States, Italy and Spain. Sources were T cells, B-cell-depleted T cells, or PBMCs; the material itself was cDNA or gDNA.

Germline values: CDR1 MNHEY, CDR2 SMNVEV (reference sequence). This CDR3 has 13 amino acids. V lost 3 bases to trimming and J lost 1 base, with 7 bases between them. Seattle participants joined during active infection and were tracked over time. Original handling: Nucleated cell number was recorded as an estimate derived from reference gene primer amplification. The data were produced by immunoSEQ multiplex PCR, yet TCRdb's version contains in-frame clones alone and is incomplete. Clone size and V and J calls were adopted from that table, with D and trimming inferred from the DNA. The profile shows approximately 290,000 clones, nearly 90% of them singletons.

The rearrangement joins TRBV27 to TRBJ2-7; D not resolved. This sequence originates from a woman aged 25 to 45 with COVID-19, enrolled during active disease. The sample consisted of peripheral blood. CDR3 in amino acids: CASSFSQSYEQYF. The DNA for the CDR3 is TGTGCCAGCAGTTTTTCACAGTCCTACGAGCAGTACTTC.